This TCR beta chain was recovered during a study of T cell responses to AZD1222 COVID-19 vaccine (dated by TCRdb to the early 2020s). The study in broad terms: A total of just over 230 trial participants underwent TCR sequencing, of whom 200 to 220 had received two doses of AZD1222 and 26 had received two doses of the MenACWY control vaccine. Trial participants were enrolled by age into subgroups of 18-55, 56-69 and 70-plus years, and around 150, 28 and 57 TCR-sequenced participants, respectively, were included in these subgroups. Broader findings and caveats from the paper: Vaccine-associated CD4 TCRs spanned the whole spike protein, with dominant responses in regions 160-218 and 743-854. In the small 56-69-year group, the increase in depth fell short of significance, most likely because of low power. Because no samples from the day 14 peak response were available, repertoires could be characterized only after the peak T cell response. Reportedly, close to half of the unique spike-specific TCRs recognized epitopes lying outside the regions that are mutated in the B.1.351 and B.1.1.7 variants. Participants were mostly white British and included more females than males, and it was suggested by the authors that clonal diversity may have been underestimated. Only five or six AZD1222 recipients were SARS-CoV-2 seropositive at baseline, limiting conclusions about previously exposed vaccinees. After two AZD1222 doses, both the breadth and the depth of spike-specific TCRs were significantly higher than at day 0 and than in MenACWY recipients.

This clone was seen a single time. Its antigen remains undetermined. No base qualities exist here, and no much larger clone lies one base off it. The sample's time point, from its label and the paper: baseline before first vaccination. The sample's treatment or condition label is to be understood as: meningococcal conjugate vaccine given as trial control. Vaccinee samples came from UK trials COV001 and COV002, including a single-blind randomized controlled phase 2/3 trial of AZD1222 (ChAdOx1 nCoV-19) in healthy adults. Trial participant PBMC samples were collected at day 0 and day 28 after the second dose for TCRbeta chain sequencing. The CDR3 regions of human TCRbeta chains were subjected to immunosequencing. On the authors' methods: Repertoire TCRs were matched against a reference library of SARS-CoV-2-specific TCRs generated with the MIRA antigen-specificity platform. Breadth was defined as the fraction of unique TCRs that were SARS-CoV-2-associated, and depth was defined as the fraction of total T cells that were SARS-CoV-2-associated. Using the MIRA data, each spike-specific TCR was mapped to the spike region that the TCR reacts to and placed in a CD4 or CD8 class. Log10-transformed breadth and depth values were compared by one-way ANOVA with Sidak's multiple comparisons tests. Entries here come from immuneACCESS through TCRdb and include only in-frame sequences with V and J called. Some clones fail to appear in such tables; in the studies checked, an unresolved V gene covers under half of the shortfall, and the cause of the remainder is unknown. V and J calls plus clone size are reproduced from that table; the DNA served to infer D and trimming. A total of 110,000 to 150,000 clones appear in this sample, over 85% of them only once. The ten largest clones take up around 0.9% of the sample.

The sequenced sample was peripheral blood, obtained on day 0 of MenACWY control vaccination. The receptor's source is an adult in good health.

This receptor carries the CDR3 CASSEGQGGNSPLHF. The sequenced DNA: TGTGCCAGCAGCGAAGGCCAGGGTGGTAATTCACCCCTCCACTTT. Recombination connected TRBV7-9 to TRBJ1-6; possibly the D gene is TRBD1, per 5 matching bases. CDR1 and CDR2 were assigned from the germline V gene (reference sequence) as SEHNR and FQNEAQ. Including the terminal cysteine and phenylalanine, the CDR3 comprises 15 residues. Only the CDR3 part of the read is kept: 45 bases, read in frame from the first base. The junction carries 14 bases between V and J, which are trimmed by 5 bases and 6 bases respectively.